The clone carrying this T cell receptor beta chain occurred once. TCRdb's table, derived via immunoSEQ multiplex PCR, lists solely in-frame clones and lacks some. The profile covers more than 60,000 clones, with about 89% appearing a single time and 1.4% taken by the ten largest. This sample is part of a study of T cell changes during pregnancy in multiple sclerosis. Trimming removed 5 bases from V and 8 bases from J; junction bases left unmatched: 10. Germline values: CDR1 SGHTA, CDR2 FQGNSA. The CDR3 runs to 14 residues. This chain links TRBV7-2 with TRBJ1-1, with 8 bases identical to TRBD1. The sequence was obtained from a female donor with multiple sclerosis, enrolled in a pregnancy study. Sequences were derived from peripheral blood, sampled in the second trimester of pregnancy. CDR3 sequence (DNA): TGTGCCAGCAGCACCCGGGACAGGCCAGTAGAAGCTTTCTTT. Its protein is CASSTRDRPVEAFF.